This TCR beta chain was recorded in a study of cytomegalovirus exposure and HLA in healthy donors listed by TCRdb under 2017. For context, the study as a whole: According to an earlier analysis of several hundred of the donors, about 179 million T cells yielded roughly 110 million unique TCR beta sequences and about 300 Gb of sequence data. About 330 gigabases of sequencing data and 75 million to 85 million unique TCR sequences made up an early release that covered several hundred HLA-typed donors. Of the 300 to 400 genotyped donors, 65% to 90% fell in the genetic ancestry cluster associated with self-reported Caucasian donors. The study aimed to test whether signatures of past pathogen exposure could be identified by cataloging public T cell receptors. The study used immunosequencing to profile the T cell repertoires of hundreds of subjects and linked those repertoires to cytomegalovirus serostatus. In addition to the first cohort of 666 subjects, a separate validation cohort of approximately 130 different subjects was used. The study combined high-throughput TCR immunosequencing, statistical association of individual TCRs with disease status, and machine learning to predict cytomegalovirus infection status. To study patterns of TCR occurrence, a later analysis re-analyzed previously published TCR beta repertoires from 666 donors and added high-resolution HLA genotyping. Rather than using new phenotypic data, the later analysis identified candidate immune exposures from TCR beta sequences and from how often those sequences occurred across donors. In an earlier analysis of more than 550 of the donors, high-throughput TCR beta sequencing was used to judge whether each TCR beta V gene segment behaved as functional or pseudogenic. Donor age, sex, ethnicity and CMV serostatus were compiled alongside the repertoire data. In a later genetic analysis, genome-wide SNP genotypes for 398 of the 666 donors were used, and that subset was treated as a discovery cohort. All discovery cohort repertoires had been generated on a single sequencing platform. Class I and class II HLA loci were covered by the typing at four-digit resolution. Typing coverage varied by locus: roughly 629-640 donors for A, B, C, DRB1 and DQB1; approximately 520 for DQA1; over 600 for DPA1; about 450 for DPB1. Five DR-DQ haplotypes were treated as single units for association and clustering because of strong linkage in the cohort. Among 398 genotyped donors of the cohort, an average of approximately 200,000 unique TCR beta nucleotide sequences was sequenced per donor, of which approximately 19% were non-productive. Broad study findings and their caveats: Several of the top co-occurrence clusters appeared to be linked to parvovirus B19, influenza, CMV and Epstein-Barr virus, according to a later analysis. A later genetic analysis reported fewer N-insertions in productive TCRs among donors in an Asian-associated ancestry cluster than the roughly 620-donor mean. Linkage disequilibrium might explain the correlated functional status among segregating V segments, but an unknown experimental factor could not be ruled out. Sequencing depth was assumed to be roughly uniform across donors in the presence/absence analyses, though that assumption may not hold. According to the authors, the approach could potentially be generalized to other disease states and immunological phenotypes. Because the 87-base-pair reads could not distinguish some IMGT-functional V segments, including TRBV6-2 and TRBV6-3, those segments were excluded. HLA typing was unavailable for some donors at each locus, so association tests used only the typed subset. The only immune exposure information available for the cohort was CMV serostatus. Assigning TCR associations to individual alleles was difficult when HLA alleles, especially DR and DQ, strongly co-occurred. A cluster of highly shared sequence variants was judged likely to be a technical artifact of the sequencing pipeline. According to a later analysis, TCR association rates differed among HLA loci, with DRB1 alleles showing the most associated TCRs and HLA-C alleles showing the fewest. Only TCR beta chains were sequenced in this cohort, and the absence of alpha or paired-chain data limited detectable features. The study listed 150 to 200 TCR beta chains as associated with cytomegalovirus. In a later analysis, HLA-associated TCR beta chains were found to be more clonally expanded and to have lower generation probabilities than equally common non-associated chains. In an earlier analysis of 587 of the donors, most TCR beta V segments appeared in productive rearrangements about 87% or about 30% of the time, broadly matching IMGT annotations. Because counts were too low, roughly 17 rarely observed V segments, including chromosome 9 orphons, were left out of the earlier analysis of a few hundred of the donors. In a later analysis, 15,000 to 20,000 TCR beta sequences were associated with specific HLA alleles at a false discovery rate of 0.05. Most CMV-associated TCR beta chains appeared to be HLA-restricted in a later analysis, and the HLA associations seemed to be driven largely by CMV exposure. A further reported finding was that TCR beta sequences accurately predicted the HLA-A and HLA-B alleles for most subjects in the first cohort. Most TCR sequences were observed very rarely across donors, whereas some public TCRs were present in many individuals. A later genetic analysis associated a missense DCLRE1C variant with V-gene and J-gene trimming of TCR beta chains, and an independent cohort replicated the association. In both the original and validation cohorts, the classifier was reported to diagnose cytomegalovirus status with high specificity and sensitivity. Three of the identified cytomegalovirus-associated TCR beta chains were confirmed in vitro to be specific for cytomegalovirus antigens.

The cohort was made up of under 800 healthy bone marrow donors. At the time of sampling, every cohort member was nominally healthy, though immune exposures that went unrecorded were likely present. The donor was CMV seronegative and belonged to the group of 352 seronegative cohort members. Every donor gave a peripheral blood sample, and the peripheral blood mononuclear cells from that sample were used for TCR beta sequencing. The Qiagen DNeasy Blood Extraction Kit was used to extract genomic DNA from the blood cell samples. The method was the immunoSEQ multiplex PCR assay. For the multiplex PCR, a mixture combining 60 forward primers for TCR Vbeta segments and 13 reverse primers for TCR Jbeta segments was used. Amplification of the CDR3 region of rearranged TCR beta genes was performed with a multiplex PCR assay on genomic DNA. Amplified TCR beta libraries were sequenced as 87-base-pair reads on the Illumina HiSeq System. The authors' analysis ran thus. In a later analysis, some 80 million unique TCR beta chains were counted across the 500 to 700 repertoires, and roughly 10 million of these chains were shared by at least two donors. A nearest-neighbor algorithm error-corrected the raw reads and collapsed the reads into unique sequences, merging closely related sequences to remove PCR and sequencing errors. V, D and J gene segments were assigned by aligning CDR3 sequences to IMGT reference sequences. For a sequence to be retained, a match of at least six nucleotides to both a V gene segment and a J gene segment was required. Rearrangements were called productive when the CDR3 lacked stop codons and stayed in frame with V and J; all others were non-productive. Following IMGT convention, CDR3 was defined as the stretch from the second conserved V-encoded cysteine to the conserved J-encoded phenylalanine. In an earlier analysis of approximately 590 of the donors, sequences lacking an unambiguous match to a single V gene segment were excluded. In an earlier analysis of 500 to 750 of the donors, V segments were called functional above 56.7% productive rearrangements and were called segregating when the between-donor standard deviation exceeded 5%. A statistical classification framework was built for diagnosing cytomegalovirus status from the catalog of TCR beta chain sequences. V and J gene assignment, in a later analysis, came from comparing TCR nucleotide sequences with IMGT/GENE-DB human TR gene sequences. A later analysis assigned CDR3 sequences and most-parsimonious VDJ recombination scenarios with the TCRdist pipeline. In a later analysis, each TCR beta chain was defined by its CDR3 amino acid sequence together with its V-gene family, and reads without a unique V-gene family were excluded. As a way to deal with suspected cross-contamination and a sequencing artifact, a later analysis dropped approximately 590 nucleotide sequences that were highly shared and had low generation probability. A later analysis calculated a clonal expansion index for each public chain from normalized within-repertoire ranks of inferred template counts. In a later analysis, generation probabilities were computed using a VDJ recombination model fitted to out-of-frame rearrangements, and the results were checked against IGoR. In a later analysis, hypergeometric tests were used to score TCR-TCR, TCR-HLA and TCR-CMV co-occurrence, with a repertoire-size bias correction applied to TCR pairs. A later analysis estimated false discovery rates by permuting HLA or CMV assignments 20 times. In a later analysis, co-occurring TCRs were grouped using DBSCAN, with TCRdist sequence similarity added in when clustering inside HLA-allele-positive subsets. Repertoires with fewer than 30,000 or more than 120,000 public chains were left out of co-occurrence clustering, as were about 5 repertoires with anomalous nucleotide sharing. Sourced from immuneACCESS, this table was stored by TCRdb with only in-frame sequences that have V and J called. A share of the clones is absent; for the studies checked, an unresolved V gene accounts for under half, and the remainder has no known explanation. Clonal size and the V and J genes are those of that table, whereas D and trimming came from the DNA. The sample profile shows 65,000 to 100,000 clones; roughly 80% of them were found once. The ten most abundant clones make up 3% of the sample.

The germline V gene (reference sequence) specifies PRHDT as CDR1 and FYEKMQ as CDR2. The CDR3 has 15 amino acids, counting the end cysteine and phenylalanine. Of all the DNA, just the CDR3 is kept, 45 bases in frame from base 1. Cut back by 2 bases and 1 base, the V and J ends lie 9 bases apart. Note on this clone: Which antigen it targets is not known. Base qualities are not provided; no much larger clone lies one nucleotide away.

The sample consisted of PBMCs. The receptor's source is a man aged 35 to 55 in good health and CMV-seronegative. The rearranged segments are TRBV13 and TRBJ1-5; the D gene cannot be resolved reliably. The sequenced DNA is TGTGCCAGCAGCTTACGGGGTAGGAGCAATCAGCCCCAGCATTTT. Translated, this is CASSLRGRSNQPQHF.